This T cell receptor (beta chain) was identified during a study of OX40 agonist ivuxolimab in advanced cancers. The V gene end was trimmed by 5 bases and the J gene end by 4 bases; junction bases not matched to a gene: 6. Germline values: CDR1 MNHEY, CDR2 SVGAGI. The CDR3 is 15 amino acids. TCRdb's copy holds only in-frame clones and misses some; the assay was immunoSEQ multiplex PCR. The repertoire includes tens of thousands of clones, 70% to 90% of them detected once, and 1.5% sits in the top ten. Blood sampling took place at baseline, cycle 4 day 1, and cycle 7 day 1. A word on this clone: No antigen is known for it.

Study conclusions and caveats: Clonal expansion from baseline to week 6 occurred in both CD4+ and CD8+ T cells.

The specimen was CD4+ or CD8+ T cells sorted from blood, collected in a trial of the OX40 agonist ivuxolimab. This TCR was sampled from an adult with an advanced solid tumor such as melanoma, head and neck, liver or kidney cancer. The chain combines TRBV6-5 with TRBJ2-3; 10 bases map to TRBD1. The DNA of the CDR3 is TGTGCCAGCAGTCTGACAGGGGGCGCAGCAGATACGCAGTATTTT. Translating it yields CASSLTGGAADTQYF.